The 15 T cell receptor beta chains below all came from one sample that was sequenced in a study of blood T cell repertoires in COVID-19 (dated by TCRdb to between 2020 and 2021). Libraries were made using the immunoSEQ multiplex PCR assay. The table comes from immuneACCESS by way of TCRdb, which keeps in-frame sequences with V and J called. Part of the clones is missing from these tables; in studies checked, under half for an unresolved V gene and the rest for unknown reasons. This sample is represented by tens of thousands of clones; approximately 85% of them were singletons. The leading ten clones occupy approximately 4.6% of the sample. Input material: peripheral blood. All receptors derive from a human donor in a cohort sampled during active COVID-19.

The genes are TRBV5-4 and TRBJ2-1, with D hard to call. V gave up 3 bases and J gave up 9 bases, with 10 bases separating them. The CDR3 covers 12 residues. Germline V gene sequence: CDR1 SGHNT, CDR2 YYREEE (reference sequence). The CDR3 DNA reads as TGTGCCAGCAGCTCTCCCGGTCTTGAGCAGTTCTTC. It yields the protein CASSSPGLEQFF.

The J gene is TRBJ1-2, the V gene TRBV7-8; D not certain. V lost 0 bases and J lost 8, with 13 bases in between. This CDR3 has 14 residues. The germline CDR1 and CDR2 sequences are SGHVS and FQNEAQ. The CDR3 nucleotides are TGTGCCAGCAGCTTAGCCGTGCCGACATCGGGCTACACCTTC. Its protein is CASSLAVPTSGYTF.

The genes are TRBV18 and TRBJ2-1, with D uncertain. Looked up from germline, CDR1 is KGHSH and CDR2 is LQKENI. V gave up 0 bases and J gave up 0 bases, with 12 bases separating them. The CDR3 runs 17 residues. The CDR3 region is CASSPPLLAVSYNEQFF. In DNA, the CDR3 is TGTGCCAGCTCACCACCCCTTTTGGCGGTCTCCTACAATGAGCAGTTCTTC.

The chain couples TRBV6-5 to TRBJ1-1; tentative D call: TRBD1 (5 bases). The CDR3 length is 11 residues. The V and J ends lost 4 bases and 6 bases respectively, with 6 bases between them. Germline V gene sequence: CDR1 MNHEY, CDR2 SVGAGI. The CDR3 nucleotides read TGTGCCAGCAGTTTGACAGCTGAAGCTTTCTTT. This sequence encodes CASSLTAEAFF.

The CDR3 reads CASKASGRGTQETQYF. The DNA for the CDR3 is TGTGCCAGTAAAGCGTCGGGCAGGGGAACACAAGAGACCCAGTACTTC. The gene calls are TRBV19 and TRBJ2-5; TRBD1 might be the D (6 bases). This CDR3 has 16 residues. V was pared by 7 bases and J by 2 bases, with 20 bases between. CDR1 is LNHDA and CDR2 is SQIVND in the germline V gene (reference sequence).

The CDR3 protein is CASSLNALGEQFF. In DNA, the CDR3 is TGTGCCAGCAGCTTAAATGCCCTCGGTGAGCAGTTCTTC. The chain joins TRBV7-2 to TRBJ2-1; D is unresolved. Deletions cut 2 bases from V and 9 bases from J, with 11 bases between. The CDR3 runs to 13 residues. Germline V gene sequence: CDR1 SGHTA, CDR2 FQGNSA.

This clone was seen repeatedly, ten times or more. CDR3 region: CASSFSRNTEAFF. The DNA of the CDR3 is TGTGCCAGCAGTTTTTCTCGGAACACTGAAGCTTTCTTT. The genes are TRBV6-5 and TRBJ1-1; D gene uncertain. The CDR3 is made up of 13 amino acids. The ends were cut back, 4 bases at V and 1 base at J, with 7 bases in the middle. Germline assignment: CDR1 MNHEY and CDR2 SVGAGI.

The V call is TRBV14, the J call TRBJ1-2; unclear D gene. The CDR3 is 13 amino acids. V was trimmed by 1 base and J by 7 bases, leaving 10 bases between them. The V gene's germline CDR1 is SGHDN and CDR2 FVKESK. In nucleotides, the CDR3 is TGTGCCAGCAGCCAAGTGATATCCGGTGGCTACACCTTC. It yields the protein CASSQVISGGYTF.

The chain employs TRBV6-5 and TRBJ1-6; 7 bases match TRBD1. V dropped 6 bases and J dropped 7; count of bases not matched to a gene: 3. The V gene's germline CDR1 is MNHEY and CDR2 SVGAGI. The CDR3 has 13 residues. CDR3 loop: CASRDRRNSPLHF. CDR3 nucleotide sequence: TGTGCCAGCAGGGACAGGAGAAATTCACCCCTCCACTTT.

V is TRBV20-1 and J is TRBJ2-1; TRBD1 aligns across 7 bases. The CDR3 spans 14 residues. Germline lookup yields CDR1 DFQATT and CDR2 SNEGSKA (reference sequence). With V trimmed by 3 bases and J by 4 bases, 6 bases remained unmatched. Written as DNA, the CDR3 is TGCAGTGCTAGTTCTTCACAGGGGTACAATGAGCAGTTCTTC. Its protein is CSASSSQGYNEQFF.

The J gene is TRBJ2-1, the V gene TRBV5-1, with 9 positions matching TRBD2. Germline V lookup: CDR1 SGHRS, CDR2 YFSETQ. Trimming cost V 3 bases and J 4 bases; bases outside gene matches: 2. The CDR3 loop spans 14 amino acids. The CDR3 region has the DNA TGCGCCAGCAGCTCTGCGGGAGGGTACAATGAGCAGTTCTTC. Translation gives CASSSAGGYNEQFF. Based on the CDR3 plus reference TRBV5-1 and TRBJ2-1, the full variable domain is KAGVTQTPRYLIKTRGQQVTLSCSPISGHRSVSWYQQTPGQGLQFLFEYFSETQRNKGNFPGRFSGRQFSNSRSEMNVSTLELGDSALYLCASSSAGGYNEQFFGPGTRLTVL.

This clone was found a few times. The rearrangement joins TRBV5-5 to TRBJ2-1, with 7 bases fitting TRBD1. This CDR3 spans 15 amino acids. Germline trimming cut 0 bases from V and 5 bases from J; bases unmatched to any gene: 5. The germline V gene has CDR1 SGHKS and CDR2 YYEKEE (reference sequence). CDR3 sequence: CASSLEQGYNNEQFF. The DNA for the CDR3 is TGTGCCAGCAGCTTGGAACAGGGGTACAACAATGAGCAGTTCTTC.

The chain has TRBV21-1 and TRBJ2-3; TRBD2 is the table's D call and was not checked against the DNA. TRBV21-1 is a listed pseudogene. This CDR3 region has 14 residues. The CDR3 is CASSKARSSDTQYF. CDR3 DNA sequence: TGTGCCAGCAGCAAAGCGAGAAGCTCAGATACGCAGTATTTT.

This chain connects TRBV5-1 to TRBJ2-7; D unclear. The CDR3 runs 12 residues. Trimming left V 4 bases short and J 3 bases short, with 8 bases between. CDR1 and CDR2 (germline): SGHRS, YFSETQ. CDR3 loop: CASSTDFYEQYF. The CDR3 nucleotides read TGCGCCAGCAGCACCGACTTCTACGAGCAGTACTTC.

Comments on this clone: Germline and junction disagree at one end, which may indicate a read error. The gene calls are TRBV9 and TRBJ2-7, with a tentative D call TRBD1 (6 bases). Germline V lookup: CDR1 SGDLS, CDR2 YYNGEE. The CDR3 covers 15 residues. CDR3 coding DNA: TGTGTCAGCAGCCCGGGACACCGAAGCTCCTACGAGCAGTACTTC. Its protein is CVSSPGHRSSYEQYF.